The source of this T cell receptor beta chain is a study of shared clonotypes between healthy human individuals. Regarding the study as a whole: Enrolling few donors narrowed the genetic and exposure-history diversity that was represented.

Clones were sequenced by immunoSEQ multiplex PCR, and TCRdb holds only the in-frame ones, with some missing. The repertoire holds under 1,900,000 clones, with about 98.5% as singletons. Concerning this clone itself: Its cognate antigen is unknown. Other nucleotide sequences from this sample produce the same CDR3.

From germline, CDR1 is SEHNR and CDR2 FQNEAQ (reference sequence). The CDR3 consists of 14 residues. With 1 base removed from V and 2 bases from J, the gap between germline ends came to 6 bases. Source material: naive CD4+ T cells sorted from blood. Stated subset: CD45RA+ positively selected. The chain employs TRBV7-9 and TRBJ1-5; D gene unclear. The TCR originated in a man aged 30-40 years in good health. CDR3 DNA sequence: TGTGCCAGCAGCTTAGGATTTGGCAATCAGCCCCAGCATTTT. It codes for CASSLGFGNQPQHF.